This T cell receptor beta chain was obtained from a study of blood T cell repertoires in COVID-19. At the level of the study: Both acute and convalescent COVID-19 samples were obtained from the United States, Italy and Spain. PBMCs, B-cell-depleted T cells, or T cells provided the cDNA or gDNA that made up the material.

The CDR3 length is 14 residues. V lost 8 bases to trimming and J lost 1 base; unmatched junction nucleotides: 7. The germline gives CDR1 LNHNV, CDR2 YYDKDF (reference sequence). The data were produced by immunoSEQ multiplex PCR, yet TCRdb's version contains in-frame clones alone and is incomplete. The sample holds 250,000 to 350,000 clones; around nine tenths are singletons and the top ten take approximately 6.8%. This clonotype originated in a woman aged 30 to 39 with COVID-19, enrolled during active disease. V gene TRBV15 combines with J gene TRBJ2-5, with 7 positions matching TRBD2. Sample: peripheral blood. The CDR3 nucleotides read TGTGCCACCTCTAACCCTAGCGGCCAAGAGACCCAGTACTTC. Amino acids: CATSNPSGQETQYF.